Below are 9 T cell receptor beta chains sequenced from a single sample in a study of cytomegalovirus exposure and HLA in healthy donors. PCR amplification relied on 60 Vbeta primers (plus 13 Jbeta primers). Here immunoSEQ multiplex PCR was the method, and the copy in TCRdb shows in-frame clones only, minus some. The sample includes more than 200,000 clones, roughly 79% of them seen just once. The sequencing input was PBMCs. The origin of the receptors is a male donor in good health and CMV-seronegative.

V gene TRBV13 combines with J gene TRBJ2-6; TRBD1 aligns across 9 bases. J was trimmed by 3 bases and V by 5 bases; bases with no gene match: 11. The CDR3 is 18 residues long. Per germline, CDR1 PRHDT and CDR2 FYEKMQ (reference sequence). Here the CDR3 DNA reads TGTGCCAGCAGCATGTCTGGACAGGGGAAAGGTGGGGCCAACGTCCTGACTTTC. Its translation: CASSMSGQGKGGANVLTF.

The J gene is TRBJ2-7, the V gene TRBV9; TRBD2 is a possible D gene (6 bases). With 0 bases removed from V and 0 bases from J, the gap between germline ends came to 10 bases. Per germline, CDR1 SGDLS and CDR2 YYNGEE. The CDR3 spans 15 residues. The CDR3: CASSVDAGLSYEQYF. CDR3 nucleotide sequence: TGTGCCAGCAGCGTAGATGCGGGGCTCTCCTACGAGCAGTACTTC.

The chain links TRBV27 to TRBJ2-2; D ambiguous. V lost 6 bases to trimming and J lost 0 bases, with 8 bases between them. The CDR3 sequence is 14 residues long. Germline V CDR1 and CDR2: MNHEY, SMNVEV (reference sequence). CDR3 DNA: TGTGCCAGCAGGGCAGGTTCGAACACCGGGGAGCTGTTTTTT. Translating it yields CASRAGSNTGELFF.

This clone was seen just once. V usage is TRBV9 and J usage is TRBJ2-7; 11 nucleotides align to TRBD2. With V trimmed by 4 bases and J by 4 bases, 7 bases remained unmatched. Germline assignment: CDR1 SGDLS and CDR2 YYNGEE. The CDR3 is 15 amino acids. In DNA, the CDR3 is TGTGCCAGCAGCAAACTAGCGGGAGATGGTTACGAGCAGTACTTC. It encodes CASSKLAGDGYEQYF.

This CDR3 reads CSVVGSSGANVLTF. The CDR3, as DNA: TGCAGCGTGGTGGGGAGCTCTGGGGCCAACGTCCTGACTTTC. The V and J genes are TRBV29-1 and TRBJ2-6; the D gene is possibly TRBD2 (5 bases). Per the germline V gene, CDR1 is SQVTM and CDR2 is ANQGSEA. The CDR3 has 14 residues. With 6 bases removed from V and 0 bases from J, the gap between germline ends came to 9 bases. The variable domain in full, completed from reference TRBV29-1 and TRBJ2-6, reads SAVISQKPSRDICQRGTSLTIQCQVDSQVTMMFWYRQQPGQSLTLIATANQGSEATYESGFVIDKFPISRPNLTFSTLTVSNMSPEDSSIYLCSVVGSSGANVLTFGAGSRLTVL.

The chain carries TRBV6-1 and TRBJ1-1, with D possibly being TRBD1 (6 bases). The CDR3 consists of 15 residues. V lost 2 bases, J lost 4 bases, and 14 bases lay in between. The germline V gene encodes CDR1 MNHNS and CDR2 SASEGT. CDR3: CASSESRGGLTEAFF. In DNA form, the CDR3 reads TGTGCCAGCAGTGAAAGTAGGGGGGGCCTCACTGAAGCTTTCTTT.

The V and J genes are TRBV4-3 and TRBJ2-7, with TRBD1 matching 7 bases. The CDR3 length is 15 residues. The germline V gene encodes CDR1 LGHNA and CDR2 YSLEER. Losses at the gene ends were 0 bases for V and 5 bases for J; bases not matched to a gene: 7. Here the CDR3 DNA reads TGCGCCAGCAGCCAAGAAAGGGACAGAAGCCACGAGCAGTACTTC. Translation: CASSQERDRSHEQYF.

This clone appeared once. This chain connects TRBV6-5 to TRBJ2-7, with 8 bases that match TRBD1. The V gene end was trimmed by 6 bases and the J gene end by 6 bases; junction bases not matched to a gene: 4. The V gene's germline CDR1 is MNHEY and CDR2 SVGAGI. This CDR3 has 12 amino acids. CDR3 in amino acids: CASSQGTGEQYF. The DNA of the CDR3 is TGTGCCAGCAGCCAAGGGACAGGCGAGCAGTACTTC.

This chain uses TRBV11-3 with TRBJ2-7; 12 bases agree with TRBD1. The V gene's germline CDR1 is SGHNT and CDR2 YENEEA. Unmatched junction bases numbered 4, after V lost 2 bases and J lost 5 bases. The CDR3 is 15 amino acids. The DNA for the CDR3 is TGTGCCAGCAGCTTAATGGGACAGGGGGCAAACGAGCAGTACTTC. This gives the protein CASSLMGQGANEQYF.